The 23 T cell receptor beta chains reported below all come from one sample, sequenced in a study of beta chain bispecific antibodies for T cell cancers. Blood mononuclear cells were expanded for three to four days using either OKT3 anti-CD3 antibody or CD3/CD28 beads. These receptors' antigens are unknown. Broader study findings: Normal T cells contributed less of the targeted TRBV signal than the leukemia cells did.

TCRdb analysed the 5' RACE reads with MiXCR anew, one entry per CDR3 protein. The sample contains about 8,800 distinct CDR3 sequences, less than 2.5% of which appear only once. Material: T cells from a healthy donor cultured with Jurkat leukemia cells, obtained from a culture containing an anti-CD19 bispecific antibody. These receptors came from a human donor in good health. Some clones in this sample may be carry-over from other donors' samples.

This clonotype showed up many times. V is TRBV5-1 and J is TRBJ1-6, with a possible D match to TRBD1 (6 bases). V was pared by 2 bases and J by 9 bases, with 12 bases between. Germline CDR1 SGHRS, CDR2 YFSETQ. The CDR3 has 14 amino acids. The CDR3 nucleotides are TGCGCCAGCAGCTTACCCGGGGGCGGTTCACCCCTCCACTTT. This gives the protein CASSLPGGGSPLHF. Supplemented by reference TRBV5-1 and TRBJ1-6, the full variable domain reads KAGVTQTPRYLIKTRGQQVTLSCSPISGHRSVSWYQQTPGQGLQFLFEYFSETQRNKGNFPGRFSGRQFSNSRSEMNVSTLELGDSALYLCASSLPGGGSPLHFGNGTRLTVT.

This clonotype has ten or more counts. CDR3 amino acids: CASSQDLRGQKYF. CDR3 nucleotide sequence: TGTGCCAGCAGCCAAGATCTGAGGGGACAAAAGTATTTT. The chain employs TRBV3-1 and TRBJ2-3, with D possibly TRBD1 on 6 matching bases. V dropped 0 bases and J dropped 13 bases, with 14 bases sitting between them. Germline V lookup: CDR1 LGHDT, CDR2 YNNKEL (reference sequence). The length of the CDR3 is 13 residues.

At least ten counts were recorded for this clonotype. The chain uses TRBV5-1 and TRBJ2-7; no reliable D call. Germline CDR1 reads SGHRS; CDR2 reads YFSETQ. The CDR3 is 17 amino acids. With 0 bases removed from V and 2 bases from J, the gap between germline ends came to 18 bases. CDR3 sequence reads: CASSLGVSPTPPYEQYF. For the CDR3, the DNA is TGCGCCAGCAGCTTGGGTGTCTCTCCTACACCCCCCTACGAGCAGTACTTC.

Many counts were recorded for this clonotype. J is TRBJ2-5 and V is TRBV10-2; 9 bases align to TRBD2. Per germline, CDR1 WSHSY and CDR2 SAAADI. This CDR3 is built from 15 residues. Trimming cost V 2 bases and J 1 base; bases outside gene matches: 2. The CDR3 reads CASSETAGGQETQYF. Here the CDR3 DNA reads TGCGCCAGCAGTGAGACAGCGGGGGGCCAAGAGACCCAGTACTTC.

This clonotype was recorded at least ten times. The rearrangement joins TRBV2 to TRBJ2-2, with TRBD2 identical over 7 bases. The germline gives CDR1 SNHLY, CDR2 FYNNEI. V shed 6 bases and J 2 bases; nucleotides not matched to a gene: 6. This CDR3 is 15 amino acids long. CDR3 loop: CASRSPGLNTGELFF. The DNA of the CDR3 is TGTGCCAGCAGATCTCCGGGACTAAACACCGGGGAGCTGTTTTTT. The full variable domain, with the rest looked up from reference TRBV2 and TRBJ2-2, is EPEVTQTPSHQVTQMGQEVILRCVPISNHLYFYWYRQILGQKVEFLVSFYNNEISEKSEIFDDQFSVERPDGSNFTLKIRSTKLEDSAMYFCASRSPGLNTGELFFGEGSRLTVL.

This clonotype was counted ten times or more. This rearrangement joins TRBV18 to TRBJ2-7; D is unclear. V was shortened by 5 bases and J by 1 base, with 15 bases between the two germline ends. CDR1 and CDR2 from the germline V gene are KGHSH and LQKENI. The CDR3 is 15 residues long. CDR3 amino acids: CASSDPMSHSYEQYF. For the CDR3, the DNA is TGTGCCAGCTCAGATCCCATGAGTCATTCCTACGAGCAGTACTTC.

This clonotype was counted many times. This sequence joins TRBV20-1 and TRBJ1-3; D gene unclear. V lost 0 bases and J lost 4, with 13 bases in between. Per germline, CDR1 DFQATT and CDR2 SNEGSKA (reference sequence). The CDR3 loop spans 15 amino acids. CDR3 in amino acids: CSARDTYGGGNTIYF. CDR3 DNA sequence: TGCAGTGCTAGAGATACCTACGGAGGGGGAAACACCATATATTTT.

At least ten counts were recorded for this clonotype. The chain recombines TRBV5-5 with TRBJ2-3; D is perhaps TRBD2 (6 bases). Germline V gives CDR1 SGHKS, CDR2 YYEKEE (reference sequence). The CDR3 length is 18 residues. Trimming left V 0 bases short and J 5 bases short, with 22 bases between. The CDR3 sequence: CASSLALAGLGGGDTQYF. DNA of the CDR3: TGTGCCAGCAGCTTGGCACTCGCGGGATTGGGAGGTGGAGATACGCAGTATTTT. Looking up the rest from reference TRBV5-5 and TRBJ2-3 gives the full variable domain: DAGVTQSPTHLIKTRGQQVTLRCSPISGHKSVSWYQQVLGQGPQFIFQYYEKEERGRGNFPDRFSARQFPNYSSELNVNALLLGDSALYLCASSLALAGLGGGDTQYFGPGTRLTVL.

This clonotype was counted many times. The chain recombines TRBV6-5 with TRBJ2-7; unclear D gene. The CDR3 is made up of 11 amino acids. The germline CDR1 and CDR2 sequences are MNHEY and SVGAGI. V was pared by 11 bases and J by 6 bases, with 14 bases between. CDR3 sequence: CAVTKFGEQYF. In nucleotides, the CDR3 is TGTGCCGTAACTAAGTTTGGCGAGCAGTACTTC.

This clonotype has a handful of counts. The CDR3: CSATPGRGAYTDTQYF. The DNA of the CDR3 is TGCAGTGCTACCCCAGGGAGGGGGGCGTACACAGATACGCAGTATTTT. The J gene is TRBJ2-3, the V gene TRBV20-1; tentative D call: TRBD2 (7 bases). Trimming removed 4 bases from V and 2 bases from J, with 19 bases in between. The CDR3 is 16 amino acids. Germline V gives CDR1 DFQATT, CDR2 SNEGSKA (reference sequence).

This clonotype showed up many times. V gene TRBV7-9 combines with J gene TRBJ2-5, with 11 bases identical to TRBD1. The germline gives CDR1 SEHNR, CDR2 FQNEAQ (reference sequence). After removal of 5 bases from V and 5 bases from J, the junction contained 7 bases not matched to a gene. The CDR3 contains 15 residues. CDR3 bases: TGTGCCAGCAGCGCCCCGGGACAGGGGGATGAGACCCAGTACTTC. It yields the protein CASSAPGQGDETQYF.

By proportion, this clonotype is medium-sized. In nucleotides, the CDR3 is TGTGCCATCAGTGAGCCCTCCTCCTACGAGCAGTACTTC. This encodes CAISEPSSYEQYF. The J gene is TRBJ2-7, the V gene TRBV10-3; D is unresolved. Trimming removed 2 bases at V and 0 bases at J, with 5 bases between. This CDR3 is built from 13 residues. CDR1 and CDR2 from the germline V gene are ENHRY and SYGVKD.

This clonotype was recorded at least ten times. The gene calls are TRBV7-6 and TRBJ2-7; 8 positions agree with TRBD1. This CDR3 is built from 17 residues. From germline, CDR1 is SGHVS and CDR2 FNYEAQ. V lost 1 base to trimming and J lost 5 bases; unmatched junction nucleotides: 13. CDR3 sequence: CASSLEAQGAGSHEQYF. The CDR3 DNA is TGTGCCAGCAGCTTAGAAGCCCAGGGGGCAGGGTCCCACGAGCAGTACTTC.

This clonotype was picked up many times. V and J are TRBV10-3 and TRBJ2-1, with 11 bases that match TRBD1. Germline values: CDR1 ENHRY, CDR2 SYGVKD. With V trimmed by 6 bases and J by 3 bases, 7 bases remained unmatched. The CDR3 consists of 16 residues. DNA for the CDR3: TGTGCCATCAGCGCCCCGGGACAGGGGGGCTACAATGAGCAGTTCTTC. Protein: CAISAPGQGGYNEQFF.

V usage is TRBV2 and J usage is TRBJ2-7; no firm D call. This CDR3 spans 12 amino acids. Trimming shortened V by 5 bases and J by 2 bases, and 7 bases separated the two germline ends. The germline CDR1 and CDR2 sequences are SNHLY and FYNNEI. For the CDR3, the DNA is TGTGCCAGCAGTCGCATTACCTACGAGCAGTACTTC. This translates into CASSRITYEQYF.

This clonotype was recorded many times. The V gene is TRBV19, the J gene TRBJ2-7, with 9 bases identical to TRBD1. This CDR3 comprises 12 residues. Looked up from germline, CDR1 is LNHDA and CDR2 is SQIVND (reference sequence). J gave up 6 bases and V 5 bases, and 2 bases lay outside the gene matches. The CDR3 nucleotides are TGTGCCAGTAGTCGGACAGGGGTCGAGCAGTACTTC. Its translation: CASSRTGVEQYF.

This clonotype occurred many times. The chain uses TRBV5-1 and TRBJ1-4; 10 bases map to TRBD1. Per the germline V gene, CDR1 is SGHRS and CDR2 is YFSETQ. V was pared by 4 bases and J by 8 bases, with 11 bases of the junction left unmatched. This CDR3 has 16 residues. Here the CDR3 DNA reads TGCGCCAGCAGCGGAGCCCGGGACAGGGGTCAAGAAAAACTGTTTTTT. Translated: CASSGARDRGQEKLFF.

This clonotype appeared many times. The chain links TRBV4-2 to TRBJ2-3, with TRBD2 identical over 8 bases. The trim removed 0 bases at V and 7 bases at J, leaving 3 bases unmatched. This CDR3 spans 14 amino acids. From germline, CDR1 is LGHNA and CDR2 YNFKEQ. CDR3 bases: TGTGCCAGCAGCCAAGATCGGGGGGGGAATACGCAGTATTTT. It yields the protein CASSQDRGGNTQYF.

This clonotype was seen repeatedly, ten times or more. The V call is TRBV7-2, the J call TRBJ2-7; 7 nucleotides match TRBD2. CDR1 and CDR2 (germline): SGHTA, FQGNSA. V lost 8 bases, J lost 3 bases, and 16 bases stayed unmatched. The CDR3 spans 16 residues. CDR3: CASPHPDTSVNYEQYF. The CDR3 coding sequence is TGTGCCAGCCCACACCCAGACACTAGCGTAAACTACGAGCAGTACTTC.

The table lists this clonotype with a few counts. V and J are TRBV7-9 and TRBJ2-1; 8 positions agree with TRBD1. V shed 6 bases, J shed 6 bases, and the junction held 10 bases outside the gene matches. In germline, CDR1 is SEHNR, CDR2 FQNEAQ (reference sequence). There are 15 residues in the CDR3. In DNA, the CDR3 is TGTGCCAGCAGTCGCGCAGGGGGCCCAGTCAATGAGCAGTTCTTC. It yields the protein CASSRAGGPVNEQFF. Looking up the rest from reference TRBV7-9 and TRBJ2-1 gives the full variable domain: DTGVSQNPRHKITKRGQNVTFRCDPISEHNRLYWYRQTLGQGPEFLTYFQNEAQLEKSRLLSDRFSAERPKGSFSTLEIQRTEQGDSAMYLCASSRAGGPVNEQFFGPGTRLTVL.

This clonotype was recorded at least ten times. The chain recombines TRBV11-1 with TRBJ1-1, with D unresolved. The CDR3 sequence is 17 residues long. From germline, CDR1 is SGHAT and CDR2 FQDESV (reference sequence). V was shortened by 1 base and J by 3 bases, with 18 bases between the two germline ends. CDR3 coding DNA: TGTGCCAGCAGCTTAGGAACGACCGATCCTTCATACACTGAAGCTTTCTTT. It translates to CASSLGTTDPSYTEAFF.

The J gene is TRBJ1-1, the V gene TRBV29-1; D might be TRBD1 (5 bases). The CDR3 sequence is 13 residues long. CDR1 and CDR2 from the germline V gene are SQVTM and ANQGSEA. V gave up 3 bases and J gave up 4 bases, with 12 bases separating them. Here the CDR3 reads CSVEKGSGTEAFF. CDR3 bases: TGCAGCGTTGAGAAGGGGTCGGGCACTGAAGCTTTCTTT. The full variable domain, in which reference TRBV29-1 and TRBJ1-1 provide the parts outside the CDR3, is SAVISQKPSRDICQRGTSLTIQCQVDSQVTMMFWYRQQPGQSLTLIATANQGSEATYESGFVIDKFPISRPNLTFSTLTVSNMSPEDSSIYLCSVEKGSGTEAFFGQGTRLTVV.

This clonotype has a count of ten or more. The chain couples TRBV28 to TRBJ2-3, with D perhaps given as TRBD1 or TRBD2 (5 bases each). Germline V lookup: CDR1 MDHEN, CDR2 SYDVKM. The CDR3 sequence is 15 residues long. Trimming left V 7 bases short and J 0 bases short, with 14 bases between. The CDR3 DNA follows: TGTGCCAGCACCCCCGGGACGGAGAGCACAGATACGCAGTATTTT. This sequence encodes CASTPGTESTDTQYF.